Presented here are 23 T cell receptor beta chains from one specimen sequenced in a study of radiotherapy plus CTLA-4 blockade in lung cancer. Using immunoSEQ multiplex PCR, the repertoire was profiled, and TCRdb retains in-frame clones only, with some absent. This table holds about 14,000 clones, 70% to 85% found once. The sequenced sample was peripheral blood, obtained from a patient treated with radiotherapy plus ipilimumab. These receptors were obtained from a human donor with non-small cell lung cancer whose response to radiotherapy plus ipilimumab could not be evaluated.

The genes are TRBV18 and TRBJ1-2; no clear D gene. The ends were cut back, 6 bases at V and 6 bases at J, with 17 bases in the middle. The V gene's germline CDR1 is KGHSH and CDR2 LQKENI. The CDR3 is 14 amino acids. In nucleotides, the CDR3 is TGTGCCAGCTCCCCAAGATCGGGGAGTCATGGCTACACCTTC. As protein: CASSPRSGSHGYTF.

This clone was counted between two and nine times. CDR3 protein: CASSYRPNGEQYV. The DNA of the CDR3 is TGTGCCAGCAGTTACCGCCCAAATGGGGAGCAGTACGTC. This chain connects TRBV7-2 to TRBJ2-7; D unclear. The CDR3 has 13 residues. V shed 6 bases and J shed 7 bases, with 16 bases lying between them. Germline V gives CDR1 SGHTA, CDR2 FQGNSA.

With respect to this clone: This sample includes further DNA sequences coding for the same CDR3. The chain employs TRBV29-1 and TRBJ1-2; 8 bases agree with TRBD1. This CDR3 contains 13 residues. CDR1 SQVTM and CDR2 ANQGSEA come from the germline V gene. The J segment lost 3 bases and the V segment lost 4 bases, leaving 4 bases of the junction unmatched. This CDR3 reads CSVGQGADYGYTF. The DNA of the CDR3 is TGCAGCGTTGGTCAGGGGGCCGACTATGGCTACACCTTC. The full variable domain, its missing parts supplied by reference TRBV29-1 and TRBJ1-2, is SAVISQKPSRDICQRGTSLTIQCQVDSQVTMMFWYRQQPGQSLTLIATANQGSEATYESGFVIDKFPISRPNLTFSTLTVSNMSPEDSSIYLCSVGQGADYGYTFGSGTRLTVV.

The gene calls are TRBV5-4 and TRBJ2-5; tentative D call: TRBD1 (6 bases). The better agreement between TRBJ2-7 and the DNA end casts doubt on the J call. The CDR3 covers 14 residues. The V gene's germline CDR1 is SGHNT and CDR2 YYREEE (reference sequence). The CDR3 spells CASSREGGTYEQYF. The CDR3 DNA follows: TGTGCCAGCAGCCGCGAAGGGGGAACCTACGAGCAGTACTTC.

The DNA of the CDR3 is TGTGCCAGCAGTCGTACCGGGACTAGCGGCGAGCAGTACGTC. It specifies CASSRTGTSGEQYV. The chain has TRBV6-5 and TRBJ2-7; 11 nucleotides align to TRBD2. The CDR3 runs to 14 residues. Per germline, CDR1 MNHEY and CDR2 SVGAGI. Trimming removed 5 bases from V and 6 bases from J; junction bases left unmatched: 6.

The CDR3: CAWSGQTNQPQHF. The DNA for the CDR3 is TGTGCCTGGAGCGGACAGACAAATCAGCCCCAGCATTTT. V gene TRBV30 combines with J gene TRBJ1-5, with a tentative D call TRBD1 (6 bases). The CDR3 runs to 13 residues. Germline CDR1 is GTSNPN and CDR2 is SVGIG (reference sequence). Deletions cut 3 bases from V and 4 bases from J, with 10 bases between.

The V and J genes are TRBV10-3 and TRBJ2-3; 9 nucleotides match TRBD2. Germline values: CDR1 ENHRY, CDR2 SYGVKD. The CDR3 runs to 17 residues. V was pared by 0 bases and J by 2 bases, with 6 bases of the junction left unmatched. The CDR3 DNA sequence: TGTGCCATCAGTGAGTCCGAGGGCGGGGGGGCCACAGATACGCAGTATTTT. This gives the protein CAISESEGGGATDTQYF.

A few counts support this clone. The chain recombines TRBV10-3 with TRBJ1-1, with a possible D match to TRBD1 (5 bases). The CDR3 spans 12 residues. Germline lookup yields CDR1 ENHRY and CDR2 SYGVKD. V shed 4 bases and J shed 4 bases, with 7 bases lying between them. The CDR3 nucleotides read TGTGCCATCAGTGGGGGCGGCACTGAAGCTTTCTTT. Translation gives CAISGGGTEAFF.

This clone was seen a single time. The rearrangement joins TRBV19 to TRBJ1-5; no reliable D call. The CDR3 loop spans 15 amino acids. Trimming left V 6 bases short and J 0 bases short, with 12 bases between. The V gene's germline CDR1 is LNHDA and CDR2 SQIVND (reference sequence). The CDR3 nucleotides are TGTGCCAGTAGAACCACACGGGATAGCAATCAGCCCCAGCATTTT. This sequence encodes CASRTTRDSNQPQHF.

This chain uses TRBV27 with TRBJ2-3, with D possibly being TRBD2 (6 bases). CDR3 size: 15 residues. Germline CDR1 is MNHEY and CDR2 is SMNVEV (reference sequence). With 7 bases removed from V and 5 bases from J, the gap between germline ends came to 19 bases. The CDR3 protein is CASNPPGSRGDTQYF. DNA for the CDR3: TGTGCCAGCAACCCCCCCGGTTCGCGGGGAGATACGCAGTATTTT.

The rearrangement uses TRBV7-3 and TRBJ2-2; 7 nucleotides agree with TRBD1. This CDR3 contains 15 residues. CDR1 and CDR2 (germline): SGHTA, FQGTGA. Trimming at V came to 4 bases and at J to 0 bases, leaving 2 bases not matched to a gene. CDR3 coding DNA: TGTGCCAGCAGCTCACAGGGGACGAACACCGGGGAGCTGTTTTTT. Its protein product is CASSSQGTNTGELFF.

This clone turned up a few times. This chain joins TRBV9 and TRBJ2-5; D gene unclear. The CDR3 covers 12 residues. Trimming left V 3 bases short and J 7 bases short, with 10 bases between. Germline-derived CDR1 and CDR2 are SGDLS and YYNGEE. In DNA form, the CDR3 reads TGTGCCAGCAGCGCCCTCAGAGGGACCCAGTACTTC. Translation gives CASSALRGTQYF. Looking up the rest from reference TRBV9 and TRBJ2-5 gives the full variable domain: DSGVTQTPKHLITATGQRVTLRCSPRSGDLSVYWYQQSLDQGLQFLIQYYNGEERAKGNILERFSAQQFPDLHSELNLSSLELGDSALYFCASSALRGTQYFGPGTRLLVL.

CDR3 residues: CASSGGQGGSPLHF. The CDR3 nucleotides are TGTGCCAGCAGTGGCGGACAGGGAGGATCACCCCTCCACTTT. This chain connects TRBV6-6 to TRBJ1-6, with 8 bases fitting TRBD1. Trimming took 5 bases from V and 10 from J; bases not matched to a gene: 7. CDR1 and CDR2 from the germline V gene are MNHNY and SVGAGI (reference sequence). The CDR3 runs 14 residues.

This chain connects TRBV7-2 to TRBJ1-5; D possibly corresponds to TRBD1 (6 bases). CDR1 and CDR2 (germline): SGHTA, FQGNSA. The ends were cut back, 2 bases at V and 5 bases at J, with 10 bases in the middle. This CDR3 contains 14 residues. Here the CDR3 DNA reads TGTGCCAGCAGCTTATATGCAGGGGATCAGCCCCAGCATTTT. Encoded protein: CASSLYAGDQPQHF.

The chain couples TRBV28 to TRBJ1-2, with D possibly being TRBD1 (6 bases). Germline V gene sequence: CDR1 MDHEN, CDR2 SYDVKM. V lost 6 bases and J 5 bases, leaving 19 bases between the germline ends. The CDR3 sequence is 15 residues long. CDR3 coding DNA: TGTGCCAGCAGCCTACGTTGGGGGCTTGGATATGGCTACACCTTC. As protein: CASSLRWGLGYGYTF.

CDR3: CAWSVRSGETQYF. The CDR3, as DNA: TGTGCCTGGAGTGTACGCTCCGGAGAGACCCAGTACTTC. J is TRBJ2-5 and V is TRBV30; D is unclear. Trimming left V 0 bases short and J 4 bases short, with 9 bases between. This CDR3 comprises 13 residues. Germline V gene lookup returns CDR1 GTSNPN and CDR2 SVGIG (reference sequence). The whole variable domain, remainder taken from reference TRBV30 and TRBJ2-5, is SQTIHQWPATLVQPVGSPLSLECTVEGTSNPNLYWYRQAAGRGLQLLFYSVGIGQISSEVPQNLSASRPQDRQFILSSKKLLLSDSGFYLCAWSVRSGETQYFGPGTRLLVL.

This clone was detected only a few times. The chain joins TRBV15 to TRBJ1-6; no clear D. V dropped 0 bases and J dropped 7 bases, with 10 bases sitting between them. The CDR3 is made up of 15 amino acids. Germline V gene lookup returns CDR1 LNHNV and CDR2 YYDKDF (reference sequence). Written as DNA, the CDR3 is TGTGCCACCAGCAGAGACCAGGTCTCCAATTCACCCCTCCACTTT. This sequence encodes CATSRDQVSNSPLHF.

This clone occurred a few times. The V gene is TRBV29-1, the J gene TRBJ1-1; weak D call: TRBD1 (5 bases). The CDR3 extends over 13 amino acids. Germline V gene sequence: CDR1 SQVTM, CDR2 ANQGSEA. The V end lost 8 bases, the J end lost 4 bases, and 17 bases lay between the germline ends. The CDR3 sequence is CSSHGAVSTEAFF. CDR3 nucleotide sequence: TGCAGCTCCCATGGGGCGGTGAGCACTGAAGCTTTCTTT.

The J gene is TRBJ1-4, the V gene TRBV2; 7 bases match TRBD1. Trimming took 6 bases from V and 3 from J; bases not matched to a gene: 7. Germline V gene lookup returns CDR1 SNHLY and CDR2 FYNNEI. The CDR3 has 15 residues. CDR3 loop: CASRGRQGANEKLFF. In nucleotides, the CDR3 is TGTGCCAGCAGAGGGCGACAGGGCGCTAATGAAAAACTGTTTTTT.

In regard to this clone: The sample carries other DNA sequences with the same CDR3. The gene calls are TRBV7-9 and TRBJ1-1; D is uncertain. This CDR3 comprises 13 residues. Deletions cut 1 base from V and 6 bases from J, with 9 bases between. Germline CDR1 and CDR2: SEHNR and FQNEAQ (reference sequence). CDR3 protein: CASSLGGSSEAFF. CDR3 DNA: TGTGCCAGCAGCTTAGGCGGCTCCTCTGAAGCTTTCTTT. Looking up the rest from reference TRBV7-9 and TRBJ1-1 gives the full variable domain: DTGVSQNPRHKITKRGQNVTFRCDPISEHNRLYWYRQTLGQGPEFLTYFQNEAQLEKSRLLSDRFSAERPKGSFSTLEIQRTEQGDSAMYLCASSLGGSSEAFFGQGTRLTVV.

This sequence joins TRBV30 and TRBJ2-2, with D tentatively TRBD1 (6 bases). Trimming removed 2 bases from V and 5 bases from J, with 9 bases in between. CDR1 is GTSNPN, CDR2 SVGIG, per germline (reference sequence). The CDR3 contains 13 residues. For the CDR3, the DNA is TGTGCCTGGAGTTGGCAGGGGACCGGGGAGCTGTTTTTT. Its protein product is CAWSWQGTGELFF.

This clone appeared a single time. V usage is TRBV5-6 and J usage is TRBJ2-3; TRBD2 is a possible D gene (6 bases). The germline gives CDR1 SGHDT, CDR2 YYEEEE. The length of the CDR3 is 18 residues. Trimming stripped 6 bases from V and 1 base from J, with 24 bases between. The CDR3 bases are TGTGCCAGCACCGAAGAGGGCGGGGCCCTTGTGGGCACAGATACGCAGTATTTT. Its protein product is CASTEEGGALVGTDTQYF. Variable domain in full (rest from reference TRBV5-6 and TRBJ2-3): DAGVTQSPTHLIKTRGQQVTLRCSPKSGHDTVSWYQQALGQGPQFIFQYYEEEERQRGNFPDRFSGHQFPNYSSELNVNALLLGDSALYLCASTEEGGALVGTDTQYFGPGTRLTVL.

This chain links TRBV5-1 with TRBJ2-3; 8 nucleotides align to TRBD1. There are 16 residues in the CDR3. In germline, CDR1 is SGHRS, CDR2 YFSETQ. The ends lost 4 bases at V and 0 bases at J; junction bases unmatched: 7. The CDR3 DNA is TGCGCCAGCAGCCCCTGGACAGGGACTAGCACAGATACGCAGTATTTT. This gives the protein CASSPWTGTSTDTQYF.